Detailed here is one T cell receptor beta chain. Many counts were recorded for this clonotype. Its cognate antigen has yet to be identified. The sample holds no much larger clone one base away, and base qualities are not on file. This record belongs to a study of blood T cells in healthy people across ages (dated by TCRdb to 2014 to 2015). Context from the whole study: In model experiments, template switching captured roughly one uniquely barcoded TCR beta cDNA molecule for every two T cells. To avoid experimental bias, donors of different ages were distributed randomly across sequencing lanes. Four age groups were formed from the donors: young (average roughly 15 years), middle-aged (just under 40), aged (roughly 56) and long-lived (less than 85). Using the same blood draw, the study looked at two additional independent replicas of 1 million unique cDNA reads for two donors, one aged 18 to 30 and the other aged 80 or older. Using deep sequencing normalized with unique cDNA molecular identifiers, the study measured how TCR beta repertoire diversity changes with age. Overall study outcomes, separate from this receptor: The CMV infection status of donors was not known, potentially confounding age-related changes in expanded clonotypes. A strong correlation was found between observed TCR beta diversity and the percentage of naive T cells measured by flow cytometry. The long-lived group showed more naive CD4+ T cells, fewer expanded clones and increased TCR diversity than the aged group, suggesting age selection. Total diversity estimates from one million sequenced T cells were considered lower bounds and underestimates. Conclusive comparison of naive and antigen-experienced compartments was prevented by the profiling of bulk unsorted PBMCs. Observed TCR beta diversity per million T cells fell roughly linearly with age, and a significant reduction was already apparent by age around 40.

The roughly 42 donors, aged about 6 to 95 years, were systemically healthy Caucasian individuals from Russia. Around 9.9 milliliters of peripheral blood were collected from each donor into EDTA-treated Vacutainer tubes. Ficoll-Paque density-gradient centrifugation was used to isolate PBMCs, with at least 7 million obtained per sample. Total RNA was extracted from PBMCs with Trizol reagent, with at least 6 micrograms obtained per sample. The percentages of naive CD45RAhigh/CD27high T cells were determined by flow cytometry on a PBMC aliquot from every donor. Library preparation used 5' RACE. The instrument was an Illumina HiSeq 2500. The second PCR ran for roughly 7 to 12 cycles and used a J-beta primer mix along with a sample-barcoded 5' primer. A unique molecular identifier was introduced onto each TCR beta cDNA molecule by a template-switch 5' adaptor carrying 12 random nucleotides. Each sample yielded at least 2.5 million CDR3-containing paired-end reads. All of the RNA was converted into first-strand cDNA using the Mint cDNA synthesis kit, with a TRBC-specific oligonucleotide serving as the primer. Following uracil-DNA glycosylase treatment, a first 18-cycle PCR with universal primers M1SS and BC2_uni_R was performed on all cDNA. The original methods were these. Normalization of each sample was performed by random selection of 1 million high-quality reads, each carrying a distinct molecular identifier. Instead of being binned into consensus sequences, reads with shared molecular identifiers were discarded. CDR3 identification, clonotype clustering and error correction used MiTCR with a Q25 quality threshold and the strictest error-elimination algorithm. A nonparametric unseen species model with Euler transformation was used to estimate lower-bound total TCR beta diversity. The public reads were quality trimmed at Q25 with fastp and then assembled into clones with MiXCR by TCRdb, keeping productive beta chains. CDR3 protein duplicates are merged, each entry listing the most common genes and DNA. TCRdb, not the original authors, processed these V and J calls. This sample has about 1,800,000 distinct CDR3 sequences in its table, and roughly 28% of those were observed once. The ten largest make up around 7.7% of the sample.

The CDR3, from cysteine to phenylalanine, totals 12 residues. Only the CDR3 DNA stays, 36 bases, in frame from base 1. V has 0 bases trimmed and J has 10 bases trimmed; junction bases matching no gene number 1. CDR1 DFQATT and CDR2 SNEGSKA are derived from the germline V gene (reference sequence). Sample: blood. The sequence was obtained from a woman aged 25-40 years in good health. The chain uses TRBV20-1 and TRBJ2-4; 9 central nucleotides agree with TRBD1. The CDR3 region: CSAREDRGIQYF. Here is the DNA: TGCAGTGCTAGAGAGGACAGGGGAATTCAGTACTTC.